The clone carrying this TCR beta chain was detected only a few times. Sequencing was performed with immunoSEQ multiplex PCR; in TCRdb, only in-frame clones are kept and a portion is missing. The sample records 310,000 or so clones, nearly 90% being singletons. The CDR3 spans 14 residues. Germline lookup yields CDR1 MDHEN and CDR2 SYDVKM. With 3 bases removed from V and 1 base from J, the gap between germline ends came to 9 bases. This sample was taken from a study of blood T cell repertoires in COVID-19. Study context: Samples representing acute and convalescent COVID-19 were sourced from the United States, Italy and Spain.

Donors in Cohort 3 who had recovered were those with two negative PCRs, healthcare professional clearance, or resolution of their symptoms. This clonotype originated in a woman aged 30 to 39 who had recovered from COVID-19. Sample: PBMCs or T cells enriched from blood (not recorded which). V gene TRBV28 combines with J gene TRBJ1-1; the D gene is possibly TRBD1 (5 bases). Here the CDR3 reads CASSFRGGNTEAFF. CDR3 coding DNA: TGTGCCAGCAGTTTTAGGGGCGGGAACACTGAAGCTTTCTTT. The whole variable domain, remainder taken from reference TRBV28 and TRBJ1-1, is DVKVTQSSRYLVKRTGEKVFLECVQDMDHENMFWYRQDPGLGLRLIYFSYDVKMKEKGDIPEGYSVSREKKERFSLILESASTNQTSMYLCASSFRGGNTEAFFGQGTRLTVV.